This T cell receptor beta chain was obtained from a study of blood T cell repertoires in COVID-19. On the study more broadly: The origin of the acute and convalescent COVID-19 samples was the United States, Italy and Spain. From T cells, B-cell-depleted T cells, or PBMCs came the material, which was cDNA or gDNA.

Source study methods: Scientists estimated how many nucleated cells there were by amplifying reference gene primers. TCRdb keeps only in-frame clones here, not all; method: immunoSEQ multiplex PCR. That table is the source of V, J and clone size, and D and trimming were worked out from the DNA. The profile covers approximately 200,000 clones, with less than 80% appearing a single time and about an eighth taken by the ten largest. CDR1 is MNHEY and CDR2 is SMNVEV in the germline V gene (reference sequence). The CDR3 spans 14 residues. With 8 bases removed from V and 5 bases from J, the gap between germline ends came to 13 bases.

The specimen was peripheral blood. This TCR derives from a woman between 45 and 65 years old with acute or convalescent COVID-19. The rearrangement joins TRBV27 to TRBJ1-6; D is undetermined. In DNA, the CDR3 is TGTGCCAGCTCCTCTTGGAGGGATAATTCACCCCTCCACTTT. It yields the protein CASSSWRDNSPLHF.